This T cell receptor (beta chain) was captured in a study of blood T cell repertoires in COVID-19. Study as a whole: Both acute and convalescent COVID-19 samples were obtained from the United States, Italy and Spain.

In the study's own analysis: Amplifying reference gene primers gave estimates of nucleated cell counts. This table comes from immunoSEQ multiplex PCR, and its TCRdb copy is limited to in-frame clones, with some not included. D and trimming were read from the DNA, whereas the V and J calls and clone size are those reported in that table. The table records about 170,000 clones, just under 85% of them present only once. The V and J ends lost 0 bases and 0 bases respectively, with 14 bases between them. This CDR3 has 17 amino acids. Germline CDR1 and CDR2: SGHRS and YFSETQ. This clonotype was obtained from a man in his forties who had recovered from COVID-19. Sample: peripheral blood. The chain is built from TRBV5-1 and TRBJ2-3; D remains ambiguous. CDR3 nucleotide sequence: TGCGCCAGCAGCTTGGAGGTAGCAGCCTCTAGCACAGATACGCAGTATTTT. This codes for CASSLEVAASSTDTQYF.